A selection of T cell receptor beta chains follows, all from one sample in a study of Graves' ophthalmopathy and Graves' hyperthyroidism. A single record per CDR3 protein comes from TCRdb applying MiXCR to the multiplex PCR reads. The sample holds approximately 700,000 distinct CDR3 sequences; about 41% are singletons and the top ten take about 3.3%. The source material was peripheral blood. The receptors originated from an adult man with Graves' ophthalmopathy. Both conserved end residues are part of each CDR3. The D gene is left open where the match is weak. Part of the rows lack a size; the others show once, few, many or a class for expanded clones.

cdr3_aa: CASSLAGSSQETQYF; cdr3_nt: TGTGCCAGCAGCTTAGCGGGTTCCTCCCAAGAGACCCAGTACTTC; clone_size: many; d_call: -; v_call: TRBV7-9; j_call: TRBJ2-5
cdr3_aa: CASREGSFSGNTIYF; cdr3_nt: TGTGCCAGCAGGGAGGGGAGCTTCTCTGGAAACACCATATATTTT; clone_size: many; d_call: -; v_call: TRBV2; j_call: TRBJ1-3
cdr3_aa: CASSQEYYSNQPQHF; cdr3_nt: TGCGCCAGCAGCCAAGAATACTATAGCAATCAGCCCCAGCATTTT; clone_size: few; d_call: -; v_call: TRBV4-3; j_call: TRBJ1-5
cdr3_aa: CASSKQGETQYF; cdr3_nt: TGTGCCAGCAGTAAACAGGGTGAGACCCAGTACTTC; clone_size: many; d_call: -; v_call: TRBV13; j_call: TRBJ2-5
cdr3_aa: CASSDSGSPLHF; cdr3_nt: TGTGCCAGCAGTGACTCCGGTTCACCCCTCCACTTT; clone_size: many; d_call: -; v_call: TRBV6-4; j_call: TRBJ1-6
cdr3_aa: CSVGASGGQETQYF; cdr3_nt: TGCAGCGTTGGGGCTAGCGGAGGGCAAGAGACCCAGTACTTC; clone_size: many; d_call: TRBD2; v_call: TRBV29-1; j_call: TRBJ2-5
cdr3_aa: CASSAQGRDTEALF; cdr3_nt: TGTGCCAGCAGTGCGCAGGGGCGAGACACTGAAGCTCTCTTT; clone_size: -; d_call: -; v_call: TRBV2; j_call: TRBJ1-1
cdr3_aa: CASSSRDREGELFF; cdr3_nt: TGTGCCAGCAGCAGTAGGGACAGGGAGGGGGAGCTGTTTTTT; clone_size: -; d_call: TRBD1; v_call: TRBV11-1; j_call: TRBJ2-2
cdr3_aa: CTAGTATNYYGYTF; cdr3_nt: TGTACCGCAGGGACAGCAACCAACTACTATGGCTACACCTTC; clone_size: -; d_call: TRBD1; v_call: TRBV7-2; j_call: TRBJ1-2
cdr3_aa: CASSLRARHTGELFF; cdr3_nt: TGCGCCAGCAGCTTGAGGGCACGTCACACCGGGGAGCTGTTTTTT; clone_size: many; d_call: -; v_call: TRBV5-1; j_call: TRBJ2-2
cdr3_aa: CATSDAGSYYGYTF; cdr3_nt: TGTGCCACCAGTGACGCTGGATCCTACTATGGCTACACCTTC; clone_size: -; d_call: -; v_call: TRBV24-1; j_call: TRBJ1-2
cdr3_aa: CASMGQASNQPQHF; cdr3_nt: TGTGCCTCGATGGGGCAGGCGAGCAATCAGCCCCAGCATTTT; clone_size: many; d_call: -; v_call: TRBV19; j_call: TRBJ1-5
cdr3_aa: CASSLAQSTYEQYF; cdr3_nt: TGTGCCAGCAGCTTAGCACAAAGCACCTACGAGCAGTACTTC; clone_size: -; d_call: -; v_call: TRBV7-2; j_call: TRBJ2-7
cdr3_aa: CASTQRGRGTGELFF; cdr3_nt: TGTGCCAGCACCCAGAGGGGCCGGGGCACCGGGGAGCTGTTTTTT; clone_size: few; d_call: -; v_call: TRBV12-3/TRBV12-4; j_call: TRBJ2-2
cdr3_aa: CSAREAGDRYEQYF; cdr3_nt: TGCAGTGCTAGAGAAGCGGGAGATCGGTACGAGCAGTACTTC; clone_size: few; d_call: TRBD2; v_call: TRBV20-1; j_call: TRBJ2-7
cdr3_aa: CATSDSKNIQYF; cdr3_nt: TGTGCCACCTCGGACAGCAAAAACATTCAGTACTTC; clone_size: once; d_call: -; v_call: TRBV24-1; j_call: TRBJ2-4
cdr3_aa: CASSEPTVSRGTDTQYF; cdr3_nt: TGTGCCAGCAGTGAACCAACGGTCTCCCGGGGCACAGATACGCAGTATTTT; clone_size: -; d_call: -; v_call: TRBV25-1; j_call: TRBJ2-3
cdr3_aa: CASSQQGPGASQPQHF; cdr3_nt: TGTGCCAGCAGCCAACAGGGCCCCGGAGCGAGTCAGCCCCAGCATTTT; clone_size: -; d_call: -; v_call: TRBV25-1; j_call: TRBJ1-5
cdr3_aa: CAITDGGETQYF; cdr3_nt: TGTGCCATCACCGACGGCGGAGAGACCCAGTACTTC; clone_size: -; d_call: -; v_call: TRBV10-3; j_call: TRBJ2-5
cdr3_aa: CASSFQGRYTF; cdr3_nt: TGTGCCAGCAGCTTTCAAGGGCGGTACACCTTC; clone_size: -; d_call: -; v_call: TRBV5-6; j_call: TRBJ1-2
cdr3_aa: CATSAGRGRNEQYF; cdr3_nt: TGTGCCACCAGTGCCGGACGAGGCCGCAATGAGCAGTACTTC; clone_size: -; d_call: -; v_call: TRBV24-1; j_call: TRBJ2-7
cdr3_aa: CASEVENTGELFF; cdr3_nt: TGTGCCAGCGAGGTCGAGAACACCGGGGAGCTGTTTTTT; clone_size: many; d_call: -; v_call: TRBV2; j_call: TRBJ2-2
cdr3_aa: CASSPPLGYGYTF; cdr3_nt: TGTGCCAGCTCACCACCGTTGGGGTATGGCTACACCTTC; clone_size: few; d_call: -; v_call: TRBV18; j_call: TRBJ1-2
cdr3_aa: CASSQDRYRQAFF; cdr3_nt: TGCGCCAGCAGCCAAGATCGGTACCGCCAAGCTTTCTTT; clone_size: -; d_call: -; v_call: TRBV4-1; j_call: TRBJ1-1
cdr3_aa: CASTSGAKETQYF; cdr3_nt: TGTGCCAGCACGTCAGGAGCCAAAGAGACCCAGTACTTC; clone_size: few; d_call: -; v_call: TRBV6-4; j_call: TRBJ2-5
cdr3_aa: CAIRRDSSADTQYF; cdr3_nt: TGTGCCATCCGAAGGGACAGTAGCGCAGATACGCAGTATTTT; clone_size: -; d_call: TRBD1; v_call: TRBV2; j_call: TRBJ2-3
cdr3_aa: CASSQVRGLDTEAFF; cdr3_nt: TGCGCCAGCAGCCAAGTTAGGGGTTTGGACACTGAAGCTTTCTTT; clone_size: few; d_call: -; v_call: TRBV4-3; j_call: TRBJ1-1
cdr3_aa: CASRGDRAGTEAFF; cdr3_nt: TGTGCCAGCAGGGGGGACAGGGCGGGCACTGAAGCTTTCTTT; clone_size: many; d_call: TRBD1; v_call: TRBV6-5; j_call: TRBJ1-1
cdr3_aa: CASSEGRDSYEQYF; cdr3_nt: TGTGCCAGCAGCGAGGGACGGGACTCCTACGAGCAGTACTTC; clone_size: many; d_call: -; v_call: TRBV14; j_call: TRBJ2-7
cdr3_aa: CASSATTGTYSNQPQHF; cdr3_nt: TGTGCCAGTAGTGCAACAACAGGGACCTATAGCAATCAGCCCCAGCATTTT; clone_size: many; d_call: -; v_call: TRBV19; j_call: TRBJ1-5